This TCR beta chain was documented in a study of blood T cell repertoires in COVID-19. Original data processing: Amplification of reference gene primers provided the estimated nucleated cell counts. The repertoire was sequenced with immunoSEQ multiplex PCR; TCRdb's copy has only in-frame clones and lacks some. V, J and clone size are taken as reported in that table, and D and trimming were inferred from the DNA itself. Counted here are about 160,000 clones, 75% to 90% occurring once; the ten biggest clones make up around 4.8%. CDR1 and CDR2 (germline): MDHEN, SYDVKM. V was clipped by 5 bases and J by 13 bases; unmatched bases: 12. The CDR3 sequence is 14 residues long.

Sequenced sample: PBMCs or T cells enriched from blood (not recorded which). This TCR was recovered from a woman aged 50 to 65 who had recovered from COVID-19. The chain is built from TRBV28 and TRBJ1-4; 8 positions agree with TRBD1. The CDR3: CASSTWTGQEVLFF. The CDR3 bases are TGTGCCAGCAGTACATGGACAGGGCAGGAGGTACTGTTTTTT.